A selection of T cell receptor beta chains follows, all from one sample in a study of CD4 T cells in relation to SARS-CoV-2 and coronaviruses. These receptors are not linked to any known antigen. This table comes from immunoSEQ multiplex PCR, and its TCRdb copy is limited to in-frame clones, with some not included. This table holds 25,000 to 30,000 clones, 74% found once. Sequencing input: CD4+ T cells from PBMCs, cultured in vitro. The receptors were sampled from a human donor in good health. CDR3s include the opening cysteine and the closing phenylalanine or tryptophan. Each record gives: CDR3 DNA, CDR3 protein, J gene, clone size, CDR3 length, V gene, D gene. A D gene is named only where the DNA matches it firmly. The size entry is marked missing in some rows and otherwise reads once, few, many or a size class.

DNA: TGCGCCAGCAGGGAGGGGGCCTACGAGCAGTACTTC; CDR3: CASREGAYEQYF; J: TRBJ2-7; size: -; length: 12; V: TRBV5-1; D: -
DNA: TGTGCCTGGAGCGGGGGGAACACCGGGGAGCTGTTTTTT; CDR3: CAWSGGNTGELFF; J: TRBJ2-2; size: few; length: 13; V: TRBV30; D: -
DNA: TGTGCCAGCAGCTTACAATCAAGGACTAGCGGGGCGCCAGATACGCAGTATTTT; CDR3: CASSLQSRTSGAPDTQYF; J: TRBJ2-3; size: once; length: 18; V: TRBV7-9; D: TRBD2
DNA: TGTGCCGCAAGGGACGGCATGAACACTGAAGCTTTCTTT; CDR3: CAARDGMNTEAFF; J: TRBJ1-1; size: -; length: 13; V: TRBV10-3; D: -
DNA: TGCGCCAGCAGTTTCGAGACTAGCGGATCCTACGAGCAGTACTTC; CDR3: CASSFETSGSYEQYF; J: TRBJ2-7; size: -; length: 15; V: TRBV5-1; D: TRBD2
DNA: TGTGCCAGCAGCTTCGCGACAGGGATCACTGAAGCTTTCTTT; CDR3: CASSFATGITEAFF; J: TRBJ1-1; size: -; length: 14; V: TRBV5-4; D: TRBD1
DNA: TGTGCCAGCAGTTACTCGACCAGGGCGAGCACTGAAGCTTTCTTT; CDR3: CASSYSTRASTEAFF; J: TRBJ1-1; size: -; length: 15; V: TRBV6-5; D: -
DNA: TGTGCCATCAGACTAGCGGGGGGGCCGGTAGATACGCAGTATTTT; CDR3: CAIRLAGGPVDTQYF; J: TRBJ2-3; size: -; length: 15; V: TRBV10-3; D: TRBD2
DNA: TGTGCCAGCAGCTTGACACGGTCGGACACCATATATTTT; CDR3: CASSLTRSDTIYF; J: TRBJ1-3; size: -; length: 13; V: TRBV5-4; D: -
DNA: TGTGCCAGCAGCTTTAACGGTGCAGGCCAAGAGACCCAGTACTTC; CDR3: CASSFNGAGQETQYF; J: TRBJ2-5; size: -; length: 15; V: TRBV7-2; D: -
DNA: TGTGCCAGCAGTTATCGGGGCAGGGTTGCAGATACGCAGTATTTT; CDR3: CASSYRGRVADTQYF; J: TRBJ2-3; size: -; length: 15; V: TRBV6-5; D: -
DNA: TGCGCCAGCAGTGACCTGGCAGGGAGCTCCTACGAGCAGTACTTC; CDR3: CASSDLAGSSYEQYF; J: TRBJ2-7; size: -; length: 15; V: TRBV10-2; D: -
DNA: TGCGCCAGCAGCCAAGATGGATTGGCAAAAACGCAGTATTTT; CDR3: CASSQDGLAKTQYF; J: TRBJ2-3; size: -; length: 14; V: TRBV4-3; D: -
DNA: TGTGCCAGTAGTATACGAGCCGGGACAGGTGCCTACGAGCAGTACTTC; CDR3: CASSIRAGTGAYEQYF; J: TRBJ2-7; size: -; length: 16; V: TRBV19; D: TRBD1
DNA: TGTGCCTGGAGCACAAGCGGGATGAACCCAGATACGCAGTATTTT; CDR3: CAWSTSGMNPDTQYF; J: TRBJ2-3; size: once; length: 15; V: TRBV30; D: TRBD2
DNA: TGCGCCAGCAGCTTCGCCCAGCGGGGGACCAGAGATACGCAGTATTTT; CDR3: CASSFAQRGTRDTQYF; J: TRBJ2-3; size: -; length: 16; V: TRBV5-1; D: TRBD2
DNA: TGTGCCAGCAGCGCGACCGGGGAGACCCAGTACTTC; CDR3: CASSATGETQYF; J: TRBJ2-5; size: few; length: 12; V: TRBV4-2; D: -
DNA: TGCGCCAGCAGCCAAGATCGACTAGTTGGGCCAAACAATGAGCAGTTCTTC; CDR3: CASSQDRLVGPNNEQFF; J: TRBJ2-1; size: -; length: 17; V: TRBV4-3; D: -
DNA: TGTGCCAGCAGTTACGGACTAGCGATGCAGTATTTT; CDR3: CASSYGLAMQYF; J: TRBJ2-3; size: -; length: 12; V: TRBV3-1/TRBV3-2; D: TRBD2
DNA: TGTGCCAGCAGCAGACGACAGCTGCACGAGCAGTACTTC; CDR3: CASSRRQLHEQYF; J: TRBJ2-7; size: -; length: 13; V: TRBV7-2; D: -
DNA: TGTGCCACCTCAACAGGGTCCACCGGGGAGCTGTTTTTT; CDR3: CATSTGSTGELFF; J: TRBJ2-2; size: few; length: 13; V: TRBV10-3; D: -
DNA: TGTGCCAGCAGCCCGACAGTTGAAGCTTTCTTT; CDR3: CASSPTVEAFF; J: TRBJ1-1; size: -; length: 11; V: TRBV7-9; D: -
DNA: TGTGCCAGTGTCGAAGGGCAGGGTGGCTACAATGAGCAGTTCTTC; CDR3: CASVEGQGGYNEQFF; J: TRBJ2-1; size: -; length: 15; V: TRBV19; D: -
DNA: TGCGCCAGCAGCCAAGAGTGGGGGCTAGCGGGGGCCAGCACAGATACGCAGTATTTT; CDR3: CASSQEWGLAGASTDTQYF; J: TRBJ2-3; size: -; length: 19; V: TRBV4-3; D: TRBD2
DNA: TGCGCCAGCAGCCAAGAAGGACTAGCGGACCAAGAGACCCAGTACTTC; CDR3: CASSQEGLADQETQYF; J: TRBJ2-5; size: -; length: 16; V: TRBV4-3; D: TRBD2
DNA: TGTGCCAGCAGCCAAGATAAGCTCTTGGATACGCAGTATTTT; CDR3: CASSQDKLLDTQYF; J: TRBJ2-3; size: -; length: 14; V: TRBV4-2; D: -
DNA: TGTGCCAGCGGCCGACTTTCGGAGGCCAATGAGCAGTTCTTC; CDR3: CASGRLSEANEQFF; J: TRBJ2-1; size: few; length: 14; V: TRBV6-5; D: -
DNA: TGTGCCAGCAGCCTCAGGAACTCGGCCGGGGAGCTGTTTTTT; CDR3: CASSLRNSAGELFF; J: TRBJ2-2; size: -; length: 14; V: TRBV3-1/TRBV3-2; D: -
DNA: TGTGCCAGCAGCTTAGGCCCGGACAGTGTGGACGAGCAGTTCTTC; CDR3: CASSLGPDSVDEQFF; J: TRBJ2-1; size: -; length: 15; V: TRBV7-9; D: -
DNA: TGCGCCAGCAGCCAGTTCCGGGGGGCACTTGAAGAGACCCAGTACTTC; CDR3: CASSQFRGALEETQYF; J: TRBJ2-5; size: -; length: 16; V: TRBV4-3; D: -
DNA: TGTGCCAGCAGTTCCTTCGTCGACAGGGCTGAGTATGGCTACACCTTC; CDR3: CASSSFVDRAEYGYTF; J: TRBJ1-2; size: once; length: 16; V: TRBV27; D: TRBD1
DNA: TGTGCCAGCAGCCAAGCGACAGGGGTCGAGCAGTACTTC; CDR3: CASSQATGVEQYF; J: TRBJ2-7; size: -; length: 13; V: TRBV3-1/TRBV3-2; D: TRBD1
DNA: TGTGCCAGCAGTTTAGGGGCAGGGGGCGTCGGCGTCTACGAGCAGTACTTC; CDR3: CASSLGAGGVGVYEQYF; J: TRBJ2-7; size: -; length: 17; V: TRBV28; D: TRBD1
DNA: TGTGCCAGCATAGCCGGGGGGGCCGTGTACGAGCAGTACTTC; CDR3: CASIAGGAVYEQYF; J: TRBJ2-7; size: -; length: 14; V: TRBV28; D: TRBD2
DNA: TGCGCCAGCAGCTTGGAGCCAGCCTATGGCTACACCTTC; CDR3: CASSLEPAYGYTF; J: TRBJ1-2; size: once; length: 13; V: TRBV5-1; D: -
DNA: TGTGCCAGTAGCACTACAGGGGATCGTCTGAATCAGCCCCAGCATTTT; CDR3: CASSTTGDRLNQPQHF; J: TRBJ1-5; size: -; length: 16; V: TRBV19; D: TRBD1
DNA: TGTGCCAGCAGCGTAGGGACCGGGGTAGCGGGGTACTACGAGCAGTACTTC; CDR3: CASSVGTGVAGYYEQYF; J: TRBJ2-7; size: -; length: 17; V: TRBV9; D: TRBD2
DNA: TGTGCCAGCAGTTTTTTAGGAGGGGACGAGCAGTACTTC; CDR3: CASSFLGGDEQYF; J: TRBJ2-7; size: -; length: 13; V: TRBV27; D: -
DNA: TGTGCCAGCAACCCTAGCGGGATTTCAGGTGAGCAGTTCTTC; CDR3: CASNPSGISGEQFF; J: TRBJ2-1; size: -; length: 14; V: TRBV28; D: TRBD2
DNA: TGTGCCAGTAGTATTGCGACAGGGAGCTCCTACGAGCAGTACTTC; CDR3: CASSIATGSSYEQYF; J: TRBJ2-7; size: once; length: 15; V: TRBV19; D: TRBD1
DNA: TGTGCCAGCAGCTTAAGATTCGCAGAGGGCCGATCCTACAATGAGCAGTTCTTC; CDR3: CASSLRFAEGRSYNEQFF; J: TRBJ2-1; size: few; length: 18; V: TRBV13; D: -
DNA: TGCGCCAGCAGCCCGGGACTAGCGGGGGCTCGGAGGGCCAAAAACATTCAGTACTTC; CDR3: CASSPGLAGARRAKNIQYF; J: TRBJ2-4; size: once; length: 19; V: TRBV4-1; D: TRBD2
DNA: TGCGCCAGCAGCCCCGCACGGGCCGGCACAGAAGCTTTCTTT; CDR3: CASSPARAGTEAFF; J: TRBJ1-1; size: -; length: 14; V: TRBV4-1; D: -
DNA: TGTGCCAGCAGCTTAAGAGGGAGCCGCCACAATGAGCAGTTCTTC; CDR3: CASSLRGSRHNEQFF; J: TRBJ2-1; size: -; length: 15; V: TRBV7-9; D: -
DNA: TGTGCCAGCAGCGCGGGAAACTACAATGAGCAGTTCTTC; CDR3: CASSAGNYNEQFF; J: TRBJ2-1; size: -; length: 13; V: TRBV7-3; D: -
DNA: TGTGCCAGCAGCTTAGATCCCAGGGGGCGGGAAGAGCAGTTCTTC; CDR3: CASSLDPRGREEQFF; J: TRBJ2-1; size: once; length: 15; V: TRBV7-9; D: TRBD1